This TCR beta chain was recovered during a study of blood T cell repertoires in COVID-19. Study-wide context: Some COVID-19 samples were acute and others convalescent; all came from the United States, Italy and Spain. T cells, B-cell-depleted T cells, or PBMCs provided the cDNA or gDNA that served as material.

Methods used by the authors: Nucleated cell number was recorded as an estimate derived from reference gene primer amplification. This table comes from immunoSEQ multiplex PCR, and its TCRdb copy is limited to in-frame clones, with some not included. V and J calls and clone size are those listed in that table; D and trimming were worked out from the DNA. The data contain about 290,000 clones, roughly 80% of them singletons. What was sequenced was peripheral blood. This clonotype was sampled from a woman in her forties or fifties with active or convalescent COVID-19.

CDR3 in amino acids: CASSRGLVVGDEQYF. The CDR3 nucleotides read TGTGCCAGCAGCCGAGGACTAGTAGTGGGCGACGAGCAGTACTTC. The chain has TRBV3-1 (or the pseudogene TRBV3-2) and TRBJ2-7; 7 nucleotides line up with TRBD2. The junction had 11 bases not matched to a gene; V was cut back by 4 bases and J by 5 bases. This CDR3 has 15 amino acids. Germline CDR1 reads LGHDT; CDR2 reads YNNKEL (reference sequence).